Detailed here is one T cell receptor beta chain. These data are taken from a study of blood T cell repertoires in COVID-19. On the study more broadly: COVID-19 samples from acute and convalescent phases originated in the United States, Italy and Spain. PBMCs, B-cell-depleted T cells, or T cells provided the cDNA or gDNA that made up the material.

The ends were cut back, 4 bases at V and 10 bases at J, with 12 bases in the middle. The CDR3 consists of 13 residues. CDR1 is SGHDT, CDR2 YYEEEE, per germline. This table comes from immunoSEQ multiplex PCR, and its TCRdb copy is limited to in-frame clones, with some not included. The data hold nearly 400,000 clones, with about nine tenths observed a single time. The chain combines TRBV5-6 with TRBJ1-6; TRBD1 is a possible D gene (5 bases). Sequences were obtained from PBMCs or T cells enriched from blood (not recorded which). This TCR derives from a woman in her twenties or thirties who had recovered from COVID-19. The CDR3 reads CASSTGTSSPLHF. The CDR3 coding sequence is TGTGCCAGCAGCACTGGGACTTCCTCACCCCTCCACTTT.